The clone carrying this T cell receptor (beta chain) was recorded a few times. Antigen specificity is unknown. This sample was included in a study of beta chain features in type 1 diabetes. Whole-study results and caveats: When Type 1 diabetes patients were examined, their TCRB CDR3s proved moderately but significantly shorter in all four CD4+ subsets.

This CDR3 has 14 amino acids. CDR1 and CDR2 from the germline V gene are LNHDA and SQIVND (reference sequence). Trimming took off 3 bases at V and 3 bases at J, with 12 bases between the two ends. The study reverse transcribed the entire isolated RNA, so it sequenced expressed TCRB transcripts. The method was immunoSEQ multiplex PCR; TCRdb's version includes in-frame clones alone and lacks a portion of them. The sample lists roughly 340,000 clones; over 10% were seen once. The sequencing sample was made of naive CD4+ T cells from blood. The TCR sequence derives from a woman aged 18-30 years with type 1 diabetes. The chain is built from TRBV19 and TRBJ2-7; tentative D call: TRBD2 (5 bases). In DNA form, the CDR3 reads TGTGCCAGTAGTATGAGCGGTGCAGTCTACGAGCAGTACTTC. It encodes CASSMSGAVYEQYF.